The 12 T cell receptor beta chains below were found in one sample sequenced in a study of T cells after yellow fever vaccination. TCRdb itself ran the 5' RACE reads through MiXCR, one entry per CDR3 protein. The sample has under 400,000 distinct CDR3 sequences, around 12% seen once. The sequencing used CD4+ T cells sorted from PBMCs, collected 15 days after the yellow fever booster vaccination. These receptors all stem from a young man who received the YFV17D yellow fever vaccine.

CDR3 nucleotides: TGTGCCAGCAGCGCCGGGACTAGCGTTTTCTACGAGCAGTACTTC. Protein: CASSAGTSVFYEQYF. The chain carries TRBV7-2 and TRBJ2-7, with 10 nucleotides matching TRBD2. The germline gives CDR1 SGHTA, CDR2 FQGNSA. The CDR3 sequence is 15 residues long. Trimming at V came to 5 bases and at J to 3 bases, leaving 7 bases not matched to a gene.

J is TRBJ2-5 and V is TRBV6-5; TRBD2 matches 9 bases. Trimming took 0 bases from V and 4 from J; bases not matched to a gene: 9. Per germline, CDR1 MNHEY and CDR2 SVGAGI. CDR3 length: 17 amino acids. This CDR3 reads CASSYSPSGAGVETQYF. CDR3 nucleotide sequence: TGTGCCAGCAGTTACTCACCTAGCGGGGCCGGGGTAGAGACCCAGTACTTC.

The chain joins TRBV13 to TRBJ1-1; D possibly corresponds to TRBD1 (6 bases). V dropped 6 bases and J dropped 1 base, with 9 bases sitting between them. The CDR3 spans 13 residues. Germline CDR1 is PRHDT and CDR2 is FYEKMQ (reference sequence). CDR3 bases: TGTGCCAGCAGAAGGGACAAGAACACTGAAGCTTTCTTT. Its translation: CASRRDKNTEAFF. Supplemented by reference TRBV13 and TRBJ1-1, the full variable domain reads AAGVIQSPRHLIKEKRETATLKCYPIPRHDTVYWYQQGPGQDPQFLISFYEKMQSDKGSIPDRFSAQQFSDYHSELNMSSLELGDSALYFCASRRDKNTEAFFGQGTRLTVV.

This chain connects TRBV4-2 to TRBJ1-5; no clear D gene. Germline V gene lookup returns CDR1 LGHNA and CDR2 YNFKEQ. The CDR3 has 15 residues. The ends were cut back, 0 bases at V and 5 bases at J, with 11 bases in the middle. The CDR3 reads CASSQEGAGYQPQHF. CDR3 DNA sequence: TGTGCCAGCAGCCAAGAGGGTGCCGGGTATCAGCCCCAGCATTTT.

This clonotype appeared a few times. This chain joins TRBV7-2 and TRBJ2-7; D gene uncertain. There are 13 residues in the CDR3. V dropped 2 bases and J dropped 4 bases, with 9 bases sitting between them. In germline, CDR1 is SGHTA, CDR2 FQGNSA. The CDR3 region has the DNA TGTGCCAGCAGCTTACAGGAGCCTTACGAGCAGTACGTC. Encoded protein: CASSLQEPYEQYV.

A few counts support this clonotype. The gene calls are TRBV10-1 and TRBJ1-1; a possible D gene is TRBD1 (6 bases). CDR3 length equals 15 residues. CDR1 and CDR2 (germline): WNHNN, SYGVQD (reference sequence). The V end lost 2 bases, the J end lost 0 bases, and 10 bases lay between the germline ends. CDR3 amino acids: CASSERGVLNTEAFF. The CDR3 DNA follows: TGCGCCAGCAGTGAGAGGGGGGTCCTGAACACTGAAGCTTTCTTT.

This clonotype was seen many times. This sequence joins TRBV12-3 or TRBV12-4 and TRBJ1-5; 10 positions agree with TRBD1. The CDR3 runs to 19 residues. V was pared by 6 bases and J by 1 base, with 15 bases of the junction left unmatched. CDR3 nucleotide sequence: TGTGCCAGCAGCACTCTCTCCGGGACAGGGGATCCGAGCAATCAGCCCCAGCATTTT. Translated, it gives CASSTLSGTGDPSNQPQHF.

The chain recombines TRBV6-5 with TRBJ1-6; D call uncertain. V lost 0 bases and J 0 bases, leaving 6 bases between the germline ends. Germline CDR1 is MNHEY and CDR2 is SVGAGI. This CDR3 region has 16 residues. The CDR3 region has the DNA TGTGCCAGCAGTTACTCGGTCAGCTCCTATAATTCACCCCTCCACTTT. It yields the protein CASSYSVSSYNSPLHF.

The V and J genes are TRBV20-1 and TRBJ2-7; 9 positions match TRBD2. CDR1 DFQATT and CDR2 SNEGSKA come from the germline V gene (reference sequence). After removal of 5 bases from V and 7 bases from J, the junction contained 12 bases not matched to a gene. CDR3 size: 14 residues. The CDR3 reads CSASGGGGSSEQYV. Written as DNA, the CDR3 is TGCAGTGCTTCAGGCGGGGGGGGATCGAGTGAGCAGTACGTC.

This clonotype was found a few times. This chain joins TRBV7-3 and TRBJ2-3; D gene uncertain. Germline V CDR1 and CDR2: SGHTA, FQGTGA. This CDR3 contains 13 residues. Deletions cut 2 bases from V and 5 bases from J, with 8 bases between. CDR3 loop: CASSLSFGDTQYF. In nucleotides, the CDR3 is TGTGCCAGCAGCTTATCGTTCGGAGATACGCAGTATTTT.

V gene TRBV4-2 combines with J gene TRBJ2-2; no clear D. Per germline, CDR1 LGHNA and CDR2 YNFKEQ. This CDR3 comprises 16 residues. V lost 0 bases and J lost 2, with 10 bases in between. The CDR3 sequence: CASSQDRTQNTGELFF. CDR3 in DNA: TGTGCCAGCAGCCAAGATCGCACACAAAACACCGGGGAGCTGTTTTTT.

This clonotype was counted only a few times. This sequence joins TRBV4-3 and TRBJ2-3; D remains ambiguous. Per germline, CDR1 LGHNA and CDR2 YSLEER. There are 15 residues in the CDR3. V dropped 0 bases and J dropped 4 bases, with 11 bases sitting between them. The CDR3 DNA reads as TGCGCCAGCAGCCAAGATCGATTAGCTGCAGATACGCAGTATTTT. Protein product: CASSQDRLAADTQYF.